This T cell receptor (beta chain) was sequenced for a study of post-analysis software for immune sequencing data. Whole-study context: Progressive-relapsing, secondary progressive and relapsing-remitting multiple sclerosis were among the disease courses included. Study conclusions and caveats: By F measure, samples from a shared preparation batch strongly co-clustered. Controls had lower frequencies than patients of five or six TRBV segments, which included TRBV5-6, TRBV5-1 and TRBV20-1. In multiple sclerosis, normalized Chao1 diversity was significantly below that of controls.

Unique-molecular-identifier-tagged TCR beta cDNA libraries were used. TCRdb ran MiXCR on the PCR reads and lists one entry per CDR3 protein. Here the sample spans approximately 730,000 distinct CDR3 sequences, just over 45% being singletons. The CDR3 is made up of 12 amino acids. Trimming took 10 bases from V and 3 from J, leaving 12 bases between them. The germline V gene encodes CDR1 ENHRY and CDR2 SYGVKD. Worth noting for this clonotype: Its antigen is unknown.

This TCR was recovered from a girl between 5 and 17 years old with multiple sclerosis. The sequenced material came from blood. V usage is TRBV10-3 and J usage is TRBJ1-1; a weak D match, TRBD1 (5 bases). This chain's CDR3 is CATVRGDTEAFF. In DNA form, the CDR3 reads TGTGCCACCGTACGGGGGGACACTGAAGCTTTCTTT.